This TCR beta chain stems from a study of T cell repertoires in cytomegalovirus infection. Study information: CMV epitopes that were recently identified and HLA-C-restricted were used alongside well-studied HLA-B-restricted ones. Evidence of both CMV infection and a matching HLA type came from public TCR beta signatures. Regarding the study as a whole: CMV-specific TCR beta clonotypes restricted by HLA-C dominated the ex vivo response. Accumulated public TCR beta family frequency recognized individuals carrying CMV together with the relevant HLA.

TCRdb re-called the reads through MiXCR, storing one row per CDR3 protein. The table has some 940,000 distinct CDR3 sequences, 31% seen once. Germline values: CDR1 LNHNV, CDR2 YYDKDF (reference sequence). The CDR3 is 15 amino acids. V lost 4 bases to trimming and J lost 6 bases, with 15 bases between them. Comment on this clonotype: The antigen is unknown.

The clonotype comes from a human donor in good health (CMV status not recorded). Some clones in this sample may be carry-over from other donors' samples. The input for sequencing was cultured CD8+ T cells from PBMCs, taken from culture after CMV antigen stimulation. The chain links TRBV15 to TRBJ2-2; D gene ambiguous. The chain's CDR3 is CATSTYDPKAGELFF. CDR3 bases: TGTGCCACCAGCACTTACGACCCGAAGGCCGGGGAGCTGTTTTTT.